The present TCR beta chain was sequenced within a study of OX40 agonist ivuxolimab in advanced cancers. Regarding the study in general: The costimulatory receptor OX40 (CD134) was targeted by ivuxolimab, a fully human IgG2 agonistic monoclonal antibody. Peripheral TCRbeta sequencing was intended to test whether TCR sequence diversity was altered and clonal T-cell expansion was caused by ivuxolimab. A male proportion of about 79% and a mean age of about 60 years, ranging from about 20 to 79, were recorded for the dose-escalation cohort. The monotherapy dose-escalation portion (N ≈ 50 patients) of the phase I ivuxolimab trial is reported in the paper. Intravenous ivuxolimab was administered to patients every 2 weeks at six dose levels: 0.01, 0.1, 0.3, 1.5, 3 and 10 mg/kg. Prior anti-PD-1, anti-PD-L1 or anti-CTLA-4 therapy was permitted, and checkpoint inhibitors had been received by 40% to 50% of dose-escalation patients. Of the roughly 52 dose-escalation patients, hepatocellular carcinoma was present in approximately 20, melanoma in approximately 15, renal cell carcinoma in 9 and head and neck cancer in 9. Partial responses were achieved by three dose-escalation patients, of whom one had hepatocellular carcinoma and two had cutaneous melanoma. The investigation overall reported the following: On average, CD8+ T cells showed more expanded clones than CD4+ T cells after ivuxolimab. Low levels of normalized T-cell clonal expansion were also seen in some nonresponding patients. The antigen specificity of the clonally expanded peripheral T cells was not determined. In the 0.1-3.0 mg/kg groups, partial responders had among the lowest normalized peripheral clonal expansion, particularly in CD8+ T cells. At doses of 0.1 to 3.0 mg/kg, clonal expansion of both CD4+ and CD8+ T cells in blood was seen between baseline and week 6.

V has 4 bases trimmed and J has 4 bases trimmed; junction bases matching no gene number 4. The CDR3 numbers 14 residues from cysteine through phenylalanine. The CDR3 DNA has 42 bases and is translated from base 1. Based on the germline V gene, the CDR1 and CDR2 sequences are SNHLY and FYNNEI. Genomic DNA was extracted from sorted cells for sequencing of the TCRbeta CDR3 region. The immunoSEQ Assay was used to sequence the TCRbeta CDR3 regions. TCRdb re-hosts the immuneACCESS table, in-frame sequences only. Its copies lack some clones; in the studies checked, an unresolved V gene accounts for under half of them, and the cause for the rest is not known. In this sample the table shows over 70,000 clones, about 88% of which occur a single time. The top ten constitute more than 0.25% of the sample. On this clone itself: The specificity of this receptor is unknown. There are no base qualities to consult, and no much larger clone falls within one base.

The trial excluded patients who had a history of autoimmune disease or were on systemic immunosuppression. Peripheral blood for TCR sequencing was collected from all dose cohorts at baseline, on cycle 4 day 1, and on cycle 7 day 1. Samples came from an open-label, multicenter, first-in-human phase I dose-escalation trial of ivuxolimab. Adults with locally advanced or metastatic melanoma, renal cell, hepatocellular, or head and neck squamous cell carcinoma were enrolled in the trial. Before TCR sequencing, CD4+ and CD8+ T cells were separately sorted from peripheral blood. The chain joins TRBV2 to TRBJ2-3, with TRBD1 identical over 8 junction bases. This specimen consisted of CD4+ or CD8+ T cells sorted from blood, obtained in a trial of the OX40 agonist ivuxolimab. The receptor was isolated from an adult with an advanced solid tumor such as melanoma, head and neck, liver or kidney cancer. CDR3 region: CASSADRGPDTQYF. The nucleotide sequence reads TGTGCCAGCAGTGCTGACAGGGGCCCAGATACGCAGTATTTT.